The rows below give T cell receptor beta chains drawn from one sample of a study of PD-L1 blockade in urothelial cancer. TCRdb's copy holds only in-frame clones and misses some; the assay was immunoSEQ multiplex PCR. The table records 38,000 or so clones, about four fifths of them present only once. The input for sequencing was PBMCs, taken around atezolizumab (anti-PD-L1) treatment. These receptors all come from a man in his sixties with urothelial cancer. CDR3s include the opening cysteine and the closing phenylalanine or tryptophan. A D gene is named only where the DNA matches it firmly. A clone size is listed for some rows: how often the clone was seen (once, few, many), or a class if it is expanded.

J: TRBJ2-4; D: -; V: TRBV28; size: -; DNA: TGTGCCAGCAGTTTAGCAGGGATTGGAGCCAAAAACATTCAGTACTTC; CDR3: CASSLAGIGAKNIQYF
J: TRBJ2-2; D: -; V: TRBV27; size: few; DNA: TGTGCCAGCAGTGAGATCACAGGGTTTCGGGACACCGGGGAGCTGTTTTTT; CDR3: CASSEITGFRDTGELFF
J: TRBJ2-3; D: TRBD2; V: TRBV4-2; size: -; DNA: TGTGCCAGCAGCCAAGAATCCGGGAGGACAGATACGCAGTATTTT; CDR3: CASSQESGRTDTQYF
J: TRBJ1-5; D: TRBD1; V: TRBV28; size: -; DNA: TGTGCCAGCAGCTCAAGACAGGGGTTTAGACCCCAGCATTTT; CDR3: CASSSRQGFRPQHF
J: TRBJ2-1; D: TRBD1; V: TRBV5-8; size: -; DNA: TGTGCCAGCAGCTTGGTGACAGGGTATGAGCAGTTCTTC; CDR3: CASSLVTGYEQFF
J: TRBJ2-7; D: -; V: TRBV5-6; size: -; DNA: TGTGCCAGCGTGGGGCGGGGGCTGACCTACGAGCAGTACTTC; CDR3: CASVGRGLTYEQYF
J: TRBJ2-1; D: TRBD2; V: TRBV10-3; size: once; DNA: TGTGCCATCAGTGAGTCGACGCATAGCGGGGGGCCTGAGCAGTTCTTC; CDR3: CAISESTHSGGPEQFF
J: TRBJ2-1; D: -; V: TRBV5-1; size: -; DNA: TGCGCCAGCAGCTTGGTAGGTCAGGGCCACAATGAGCAGTTCTTC; CDR3: CASSLVGQGHNEQFF
J: TRBJ2-5; D: TRBD1; V: TRBV7-8; size: -; DNA: TGTGCCAGCAGCTCAGGGACAGGTGGTTTTGGGGAGACCCAGTACTTC; CDR3: CASSSGTGGFGETQYF
J: TRBJ2-3; D: -; V: TRBV5-1; size: once; DNA: TGCGCCAGCAGCTTAAGCCGCACAGATACGCAGTATTTT; CDR3: CASSLSRTDTQYF
J: TRBJ2-2; D: TRBD1; V: TRBV19; size: -; DNA: TGTGCCAGTAGGGTTGGACAGGGGTTTGGCGGGGAGCTGTTTTTT; CDR3: CASRVGQGFGGELFF
J: TRBJ1-1; D: -; V: TRBV28; size: -; DNA: TGTGCCAGCAGTCCCGCGACAGCGAACACTGAAGCTTTCTTT; CDR3: CASSPATANTEAFF
J: TRBJ1-2; D: TRBD1; V: TRBV19; size: -; DNA: TGTGCCAGCGCGACGACAGGGCTGGCTGGCTACACCTTC; CDR3: CASATTGLAGYTF
J: TRBJ2-6; D: -; V: TRBV6-1; size: -; DNA: TGTGCCAGCAGAGGAACAGGGCATGGGGCCAACGTCCTGACTTTC; CDR3: CASRGTGHGANVLTF
J: TRBJ1-2; D: TRBD1; V: TRBV7-8; size: -; DNA: TGTGCCAGCAGCCCGGACAGGGCGAGGCATGGCTACACCTTC; CDR3: CASSPDRARHGYTF
J: TRBJ2-1; D: TRBD2; V: TRBV4-1; size: -; DNA: TGCGCCAGCAGCCAAGAATCGTCTAGCGGGGGAATGCAGTTCTTC; CDR3: CASSQESSSGGMQFF
J: TRBJ2-7; D: -; V: TRBV19; size: -; DNA: TGTGCCAGTAGTGCCCCGAGGGCAGGAATTTACGAGCAGTACTTC; CDR3: CASSAPRAGIYEQYF
J: TRBJ2-3; D: -; V: TRBV30; size: -; DNA: TGTGCTTTAGACCAGGGCACAGATACGCAGTATTTT; CDR3: CALDQGTDTQYF
J: TRBJ1-3; D: -; V: TRBV28; size: -; DNA: TGTGCCAGCAGTTTTTCAGGGACTGGAAACACCATATATTTT; CDR3: CASSFSGTGNTIYF
J: TRBJ1-2; D: -; V: TRBV5-5; size: -; DNA: TGTGCCAGCAGCAAGGAGGGGAAGGTAGCTAACTATGGCTACACCTTC; CDR3: CASSKEGKVANYGYTF
J: TRBJ2-1; D: TRBD2; V: TRBV2; size: -; DNA: TGTGCCAGCAGCCCCCAGGGAGCGGGAGGGAGGAATGAGCAGTTCTTC; CDR3: CASSPQGAGGRNEQFF
J: TRBJ1-6; D: TRBD1; V: TRBV6-1; size: -; DNA: TGTGCCAGCAGTGGGCAGGGGGATACCTATAATTCACCCCTCCACTTT; CDR3: CASSGQGDTYNSPLHF
J: TRBJ2-5; D: TRBD1; V: TRBV15; size: -; DNA: TGTGCCACCAGCTCGGGACAGGATGGGGAGACCCAGTACTTC; CDR3: CATSSGQDGETQYF
J: TRBJ2-5; D: -; V: TRBV7-8; size: once; DNA: TGTGCCAGCGGGGCAGCCGGGTCGGCCCAGTACTTC; CDR3: CASGAAGSAQYF
J: TRBJ2-7; D: -; V: TRBV11-2; size: -; DNA: TGTGCCAGCAGCTTAGGGAGCTCCTACGAGCAGTACTTC; CDR3: CASSLGSSYEQYF
J: TRBJ2-7; D: TRBD2; V: TRBV7-9; size: -; DNA: TGTGCCAGCAGCCCTACTACTAGCGGGGGTTCGGAGCAGTACTTC; CDR3: CASSPTTSGGSEQYF
J: TRBJ2-1; D: -; V: TRBV6-1; size: -; DNA: TGTGCCAGCAGTGAGCCAGCAGAGGGGGATGAGCAGTTCTTC; CDR3: CASSEPAEGDEQFF
J: TRBJ2-3; D: TRBD2; V: TRBV23-1; size: once; DNA: TGCGCCAGCAGTCAATCGCTGGGGACTAGCGCTAGCACAGATACGCAGTATTTT; CDR3: CASSQSLGTSASTDTQYF
J: TRBJ1-3; D: -; V: TRBV2; size: -; DNA: TGTGCCAGCAGTGAGGCAGGGGCACCTGGAAACACCATATATTTT; CDR3: CASSEAGAPGNTIYF
J: TRBJ2-7; D: TRBD2; V: TRBV11-2; size: -; DNA: TGTGCCAGCAGCGCCGCATTAGCGGGAGTGAAATCCTACGAGCAGTACTTC; CDR3: CASSAALAGVKSYEQYF
J: TRBJ1-5; D: -; V: TRBV9; size: once; DNA: TGTGCCAGCAGCGTAGGGGCAGGGGATCAGCCCCAGCATTTT; CDR3: CASSVGAGDQPQHF
J: TRBJ2-7; D: TRBD1; V: TRBV4-3; size: -; DNA: TGCGCCAGCAGCCAAGGGGGGGGGACAGGGACGAACGAGCAGTACTTC; CDR3: CASSQGGGTGTNEQYF
J: TRBJ1-5; D: -; V: TRBV27; size: -; DNA: TGTGCCAGCAGTCCATATGACAGGATCCAGCCCCAGCATTTT; CDR3: CASSPYDRIQPQHF
J: TRBJ2-2; D: -; V: TRBV5-1; size: -; DNA: TGCGCCAGCAGCTCGGGAGATACCGGGGAGCTGTTTTTT; CDR3: CASSSGDTGELFF
J: TRBJ2-1; D: -; V: TRBV7-6; size: -; DNA: TGTGCCAGCAGCCTCAGGGGGCTAGCGGGAAACAATGAGCAGTTCTTC; CDR3: CASSLRGLAGNNEQFF